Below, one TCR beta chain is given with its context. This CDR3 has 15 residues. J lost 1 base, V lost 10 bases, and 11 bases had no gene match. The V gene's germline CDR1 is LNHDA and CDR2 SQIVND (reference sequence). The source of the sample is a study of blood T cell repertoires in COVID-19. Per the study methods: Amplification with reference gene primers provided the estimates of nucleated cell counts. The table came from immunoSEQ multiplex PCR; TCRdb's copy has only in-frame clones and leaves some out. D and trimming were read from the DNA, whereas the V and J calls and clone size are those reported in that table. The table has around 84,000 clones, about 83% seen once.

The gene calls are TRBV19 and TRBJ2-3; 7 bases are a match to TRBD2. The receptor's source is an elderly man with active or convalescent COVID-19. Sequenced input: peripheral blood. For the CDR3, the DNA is TGTGCCACCGGGTATCGGGAGGTCGGCACAGATACGCAGTATTTT. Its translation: CATGYREVGTDTQYF.